Sequencing of this T cell receptor beta chain was carried out in a study of blood T cell repertoires in COVID-19. About the study: Collection of acute and convalescent COVID-19 samples took place in the United States, Italy and Spain. PBMCs, B-cell-depleted T cells, or T cells provided the cDNA or gDNA that made up the material.

Original methodology: Amplification from reference gene primers served as the basis for estimated nucleated cell counts. Measured with immunoSEQ multiplex PCR; TCRdb has only the in-frame clones, and not every one. The V and J calls and clone size come from that table; D and trimming were worked out from the DNA. The sample records roughly 120,000 clones, approximately 90% being singletons. The CDR3 totals 19 residues. The sequenced sample was peripheral blood. This receptor was taken from a human donor with active COVID-19. The donor label of this sample is uncertain. This chain joins TRBV21-1 and TRBJ2-6; the table's D call TRBD1 went unverified against the DNA. TRBV21-1 is a documented pseudogene. For the CDR3, the DNA is TGTGCCAGCAGCAAAGCGCTAGGGCAGGGGGGACTTGGGGCCAACGTCCTGACTTTC. Protein product: CASSKALGQGGLGANVLTF.